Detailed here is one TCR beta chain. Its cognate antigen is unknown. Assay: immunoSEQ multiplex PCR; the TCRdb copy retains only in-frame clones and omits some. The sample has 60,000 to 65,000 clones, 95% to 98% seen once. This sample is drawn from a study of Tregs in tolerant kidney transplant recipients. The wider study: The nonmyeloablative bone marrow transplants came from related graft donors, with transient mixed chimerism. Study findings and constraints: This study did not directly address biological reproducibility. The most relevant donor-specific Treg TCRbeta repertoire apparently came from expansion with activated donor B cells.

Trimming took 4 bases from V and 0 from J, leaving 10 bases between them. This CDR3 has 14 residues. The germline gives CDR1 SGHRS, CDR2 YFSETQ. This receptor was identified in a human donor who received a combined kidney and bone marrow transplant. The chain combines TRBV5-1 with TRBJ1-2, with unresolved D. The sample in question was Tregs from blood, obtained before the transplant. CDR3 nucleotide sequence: TGCGCCAGCAGCATGGCCGGGGCTAACTATGGCTACACCTTC. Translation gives CASSMAGANYGYTF.